This entry describes one T cell receptor beta chain. Its antigen is still unknown. It has no much larger one-base neighbor in the sample; base qualities were not kept. The donors were roughly 39 Caucasian individuals from Russia, aged roughly 6 to 90 years, who were systemically healthy. Each donor gave about 9.8 milliliters of peripheral blood, drawn into EDTA-treated Vacutainer tubes. Ficoll-Paque density-gradient centrifugation was used to isolate PBMCs, with at least 6 million per sample. Trizol reagent was used to extract total RNA from PBMCs, with at least 6 micrograms per sample. The percentages of naive CD45RAhigh/CD27high T cells were determined by flow cytometry on a PBMC aliquot from every donor. This entry comes from a study of blood T cells in healthy people across ages (dated by TCRdb to between 2015 and 2017). About the study as a whole: In model experiments, template switching captured about one uniquely barcoded TCR beta cDNA molecule for every two T cells. Donors of different ages were randomly distributed across sequencing lanes to avoid experimental bias. Four age groups were formed from the donors: young (average roughly 16 years), middle-aged (roughly 38), aged (more than 55) and long-lived (more than 75). Age-related changes in TCR beta repertoire diversity were measured in the study by deep sequencing normalized with unique cDNA molecular identifiers. Using the same blood draw, the study looked at two additional independent replicas of 1 million unique cDNA reads for two donors, one aged 18 to 30 and the other aged 80 or older.

The CDR3, cysteine through phenylalanine, is 13 amino acids long. The only DNA kept is the CDR3, 39 bases in frame from the first base. V loses 4 bases at its end and J loses 3 bases; junction bases beyond the gene matches: 2. CDR1 and CDR2 are drawn from the germline V gene: MDHEN, SYDVKM. To prepare the library, 5' RACE was applied. The reads were generated on an Illumina HiSeq 2500. A second roughly 6 to 12 cycle PCR used a sample-barcoded 5' primer and a J-beta primer mix. A unique molecular identifier was introduced onto each TCR beta cDNA molecule by a template-switch 5' adaptor carrying 12 random nucleotides. At least 2.5 million CDR3-containing paired-end reads were obtained from each sample. First-strand cDNA synthesis was performed from all RNA using the Mint cDNA synthesis kit, with priming by a TRBC-specific oligonucleotide. Following uracil-DNA glycosylase treatment, all cDNA underwent a first 18-cycle PCR with the universal primers M1SS and BC2_uni_R. The study's own analysis went as follows. For normalization, 1 million high-quality reads were randomly selected from each sample, with every read carrying a distinct molecular identifier. Reads sharing molecular identifiers were discarded rather than binned into consensus sequences. MiTCR, run with a Q25 quality threshold and the strictest error-elimination algorithm, handled CDR3 identification, clonotype clustering and error correction. A nonparametric unseen species model with Euler transformation was used to estimate lower-bound total TCR beta diversity. Using fastp at Q25 and MiXCR, TCRdb reprocessed the public reads and kept productive beta chains. Each entry merges the rows of one CDR3 protein and shows their most common DNA and genes. In this record, the V and J calls reflect TCRdb's handling and not the investigators' own analysis. The sample includes about 400,000 distinct CDR3 sequences, with about 52% observed a single time. The top ten hold around 53% of the sample.

Results and caveats for the whole study, not just this receptor: Estimates of total diversity based on one million sequenced T cells were considered lower bounds and underestimates. The percentage of naive T cells measured by flow cytometry correlated strongly with observed TCR beta diversity. Since profiling was done on bulk unsorted PBMCs, naive and antigen-experienced compartments could not be conclusively compared. Compared with the aged group, the long-lived group had more naive CD4+ T cells, fewer expanded clones and increased TCR diversity, a pattern suggesting age selection. Donor CMV infection status was unknown, potentially confounding age-related changes in expanded clonotypes. Observed TCR beta diversity per million T cells fell roughly linearly with age, and a significant reduction was already apparent by age around 44.

The receptor was isolated from a man aged 55 to 70 in good health. Here the chain combines TRBV28 and TRBJ2-7; TRBD1 aligns with 8 central bases. The sample consisted of blood. CDR3 sequence: CASSWGQVYEQYF. The DNA sequence reads TGTGCCAGCAGTTGGGGACAGGTCTACGAGCAGTACTTC.